This TCR beta chain was observed in a study of blood T cell repertoires in COVID-19. Study-wide context: PBMCs, B-cell-depleted T cells, or T cells provided the cDNA or gDNA that made up the material.

This CDR3 is built from 16 residues. Looked up from germline, CDR1 is DFQATT and CDR2 is SNEGSKA (reference sequence). Trimming cost V 3 bases and J 3 bases, with 19 bases left between them. TCRdb keeps only in-frame clones here, not all; method: immunoSEQ multiplex PCR. The sample lists just under 95,000 clones; about three quarters were seen once. The gene calls are TRBV20-1 and TRBJ2-3; no reliable D call. The receptor's source is a man aged 45-65 years who had recovered from COVID-19. The sequenced material came from peripheral blood. The CDR3 DNA reads as TGCAGTGCTAGTCCCGCTCTAGATTCCGGAACAGATACGCAGTATTTT. Residues: CSASPALDSGTDTQYF.